The 21 T cell receptor beta chains presented below share a single source sample, sequenced in a study of a mutant IDH1 vaccine in newly diagnosed glioma (dated by TCRdb to the early 2020s). Explained via the paper, the time point label denotes: baseline, week 1 (first vaccination visit). The sample's treatment or condition label, decoded: pre-vaccination baseline after standard-of-care therapy. Library preparation used the immunoSEQ multiplex PCR assay. The table comes from immuneACCESS by way of TCRdb, which keeps in-frame sequences with V and J called. Part of the clones is missing from these tables; in studies checked, under half for an unresolved V gene and the rest for unknown reasons. A total of 75,000 to 100,000 clones appear in this sample, about 90% of them only once. Clones ranked in the top ten supply roughly 0.61% of the sample. The starting material was PBMCs, obtained from a glioma patient treated with radiotherapy, temozolomide or both. These receptor sequences come from a woman in her 50s with glioma.

The V gene is TRBV10-1, the J gene TRBJ2-2; 12 bases line up with TRBD2. The V segment lost 4 bases and the J segment 2 bases; nucleotides outside the gene matches: 2. CDR1 and CDR2 (germline): WNHNN, SYGVQD (reference sequence). The CDR3 totals 16 residues. The DNA of the CDR3 is TGCGCCAGCAGTGGACTAGCGGGAGTAAACACCGGGGAGCTGTTTTTT. Its translation is CASSGLAGVNTGELFF.

The table lists this clone with a few counts. J is TRBJ1-2 and V is TRBV4-1; D might be TRBD1 (5 bases). Germline V lookup: CDR1 MGHRA, CDR2 YSYEKL. V gave up 0 bases and J gave up 6 bases, with 8 bases separating them. This CDR3 is 13 amino acids long. CDR3: CASSQDPRDGYTF. The CDR3 coding sequence is TGCGCCAGCAGCCAAGATCCCAGGGATGGCTACACCTTC.

The chain uses TRBV2 and TRBJ2-7, with TRBD2 as a possible D gene (5 bases). This CDR3 has 11 residues. With 10 bases removed from V and 3 bases from J, the gap between germline ends came to 10 bases. The germline CDR1 and CDR2 sequences are SNHLY and FYNNEI. The CDR3 region has the DNA TGTGCCATCGTAACTAGCTACGAGCAGTACTTC. The encoded protein is CAIVTSYEQYF.

The chain couples TRBV5-1 to TRBJ2-6, with D unresolved. Trimming took 2 bases from V and 0 from J, leaving 3 bases between them. The CDR3 consists of 14 residues. Germline assignment: CDR1 SGHRS and CDR2 YFSETQ. In nucleotides, the CDR3 is TGCGCCAGCAGCTTTAGCTCTGGGGCCAACGTCCTGACTTTC. This gives the protein CASSFSSGANVLTF.

The chain recombines TRBV7-9 with TRBJ2-5, with TRBD2 as a possible D gene (5 bases). This CDR3 contains 15 residues. The germline gives CDR1 SEHNR, CDR2 FQNEAQ (reference sequence). Trimming left V 0 bases short and J 1 base short, with 9 bases between. CDR3 sequence: CASSLARAVQETQYF. CDR3 bases: TGTGCCAGCAGCTTAGCGCGAGCGGTCCAAGAGACCCAGTACTTC.

V usage is TRBV14 and J usage is TRBJ1-6; D gene uncertain. CDR3 length equals 12 residues. The ends were cut back, 0 bases at V and 12 bases at J, with 6 bases in the middle. Germline V gene lookup returns CDR1 SGHDN and CDR2 FVKESK. The CDR3 coding sequence is TGTGCCAGCAGCCAAGACCGAGGACCCCTCCACTTT. As protein: CASSQDRGPLHF.

This rearrangement joins TRBV5-4 to TRBJ2-3, with 7 bases matching TRBD2. The CDR3 spans 15 residues. The germline CDR1 and CDR2 sequences are SGHNT and YYREEE (reference sequence). Trimming removed 4 bases from V and 3 bases from J; junction bases left unmatched: 8. CDR3 sequence: CASSPLAAATDTQYF. CDR3 coding DNA: TGTGCCAGCAGCCCGCTAGCGGCTGCAACAGATACGCAGTATTTT. Full variable domain (rest looked up from reference TRBV5-4 and TRBJ2-3): ETGVTQSPTHLIKTRGQQVTLRCSSQSGHNTVSWYQQALGQGPQFIFQYYREEENGRGNFPPRFSGLQFPNYSSELNVNALELDDSALYLCASSPLAAATDTQYFGPGTRLTVL.

This clone turned up a few times. The V gene is TRBV2, the J gene TRBJ1-1; the D is unclear. CDR1 and CDR2 from the germline V gene are SNHLY and FYNNEI. Trimming took off 4 bases at V and 2 bases at J, with 8 bases between the two ends. This CDR3 is built from 13 residues. The CDR3: CASSGQPNTEAFF. In DNA, the CDR3 is TGTGCCAGCAGTGGGCAACCTAACACTGAAGCTTTCTTT.

The chain uses TRBV18 and TRBJ2-3; 8 positions match TRBD2. CDR3 length equals 16 residues. Germline lookup yields CDR1 KGHSH and CDR2 LQKENI. V was clipped by 3 bases and J by 1 base; unmatched bases: 6. The CDR3 sequence is CASSPPRGVGTDTQYF. In DNA, the CDR3 is TGTGCCAGCTCACCGCCGCGGGGGGTAGGCACAGATACGCAGTATTTT.

V and J are TRBV9 and TRBJ2-1; 13 bases agree with TRBD2. This CDR3 comprises 17 residues. Germline V CDR1 and CDR2: SGDLS, YYNGEE. V was pared by 3 bases and J by 0 bases, with 3 bases of the junction left unmatched. CDR3 coding DNA: TGTGCCAGCAGCGCGGGACTAGCGGGGCCCTCCTACAATGAGCAGTTCTTC. Protein: CASSAGLAGPSYNEQFF.

On this clone itself: This sample includes further DNA sequences coding for the same CDR3. The rearrangement joins TRBV28 to TRBJ1-4; TRBD1 agrees at 11 bases. The germline gives CDR1 MDHEN, CDR2 SYDVKM. V was pared by 3 bases and J by 8 bases, with 2 bases of the junction left unmatched. There are 14 residues in the CDR3. The CDR3: CASSLDRGREKLFF. In DNA, the CDR3 is TGTGCCAGCAGTTTGGACAGGGGGCGGGAAAAACTGTTTTTT.

CDR3 amino acids: CASSYGRKPYEQYF. DNA for the CDR3: TGTGCCAGCAGTTACGGCAGGAAACCCTACGAGCAGTACTTC. V usage is TRBV6-5 and J usage is TRBJ2-7; D call uncertain. Germline V gene data show CDR1 as MNHEY and CDR2 as SVGAGI. This CDR3 has 14 residues. V lost 2 bases and J 2 bases, leaving 10 bases between the germline ends.

The gene calls are TRBV4-1 and TRBJ1-1; possibly TRBD1 for D (5 bases). Between the trimmed V and J ends, which lost 4 bases and 10 bases, there was a span of 19 bases. This CDR3 comprises 14 residues. Germline V gives CDR1 MGHRA, CDR2 YSYEKL. CDR3 in amino acids: CASSRPGGLRGAFF. Written as DNA, the CDR3 is TGCGCCAGCAGCCGCCCCGGAGGGCTGAGGGGAGCTTTCTTT.

The chain couples TRBV5-1 to TRBJ1-3; a weak D match, TRBD1 (5 bases). Germline CDR1 reads SGHRS; CDR2 reads YFSETQ. The CDR3 spans 14 residues. V was trimmed by 3 bases and J by 2 bases, leaving 9 bases between them. CDR3 in DNA: TGCGCCAGCAGCTGGCAAGGGGCTGGAAACACCATATATTTT. It specifies CASSWQGAGNTIYF.

This clone was picked up a small number of times. This rearrangement joins TRBV2 to TRBJ1-5; the D gene is possibly TRBD1 (6 bases). The V end was cut by 8 bases, the J end by 4 bases, with 12 bases between. The CDR3 loop spans 13 amino acids. In germline, CDR1 is SNHLY, CDR2 FYNNEI. CDR3 protein: CASHGGANQPQHF. CDR3 bases: TGTGCCAGCCATGGGGGGGCGAATCAGCCCCAGCATTTT.

The genes are TRBV2 and TRBJ2-5, with 13 positions matching TRBD2. Losses at the gene ends were 4 bases for V and 5 bases for J; bases not matched to a gene: 13. This CDR3 has 18 amino acids. Germline-derived CDR1 and CDR2 are SNHLY and FYNNEI. The CDR3 region is CASSGTSGSPYQGETQYF. The DNA for the CDR3 is TGTGCCAGCAGTGGGACTAGCGGGAGTCCCTACCAGGGGGAGACCCAGTACTTC.

The chain joins TRBV5-1 to TRBJ1-6; 8 bases fit TRBD1. Germline V gene sequence: CDR1 SGHRS, CDR2 YFSETQ. This CDR3 comprises 14 residues. With V trimmed by 7 bases and J by 9 bases, 9 bases remained unmatched. CDR3 sequence (DNA): TGCGCCAGCGGCCCAGGGGGCGAAAGTTCACCCCTCCACTTT. Its protein is CASGPGGESSPLHF.

The rearrangement links TRBV30 to TRBJ2-7; D ambiguous. V lost 3 bases and J 0 bases, leaving 6 bases between the germline ends. Germline-derived CDR1 and CDR2 are GTSNPN and SVGIG (reference sequence). This CDR3 has 12 amino acids. CDR3 DNA: TGTGCCTGGAGGCAGTTCTCCTACGAGCAGTACTTC. Protein product: CAWRQFSYEQYF.

This chain links TRBV27 with TRBJ2-5, with a possible D match to TRBD1 (6 bases). Trimming removed 4 bases from V and 4 bases from J, with 16 bases in between. This CDR3 has 15 amino acids. Germline assignment: CDR1 MNHEY and CDR2 SMNVEV (reference sequence). As DNA, the CDR3 is TGTGCCAGCAGTTCAGGGGTACGGTCTGGAGAGACCCAGTACTTC. This sequence encodes CASSSGVRSGETQYF.

DNA for the CDR3: TGTGCCAGCTCACCACCGGGGGCCGTGAACACCGGGGAGCTGTTTTTT. Translating gives CASSPPGAVNTGELFF. The chain employs TRBV18 and TRBJ2-2; D may be TRBD1 (6 bases). The CDR3 extends over 16 amino acids. Trimming took 0 bases from V and 1 from J, leaving 9 bases between them. CDR1 is KGHSH and CDR2 is LQKENI in the germline V gene.

The chain combines TRBV10-3 with TRBJ2-3; 10 bases are a match to TRBD1. Trimming at V came to 11 bases and at J to 4 bases, leaving 9 bases not matched to a gene. This CDR3 spans 14 amino acids. The germline CDR1 and CDR2 sequences are ENHRY and SYGVKD. CDR3: CAPRGQGWSDTQYF. CDR3 DNA: TGTGCCCCCCGGGGACAGGGGTGGTCAGATACGCAGTATTTT.